The clone carrying this T cell receptor (beta chain) was seen many times. The V end was cut by 1 base, the J end by 2 bases, with 7 bases between. This CDR3 comprises 14 residues. Germline V CDR1 and CDR2: LGHNA, YSLEER. TCRdb re-analysed the 5' RACE reads in MiXCR, keeping a single row per CDR3 protein. The repertoire includes about 690,000 distinct CDR3 sequences, roughly 6% of them detected once, and roughly 1.8% sits in the top ten. This sample was taken from a study of identical twins. The clonotype comes from a man between 18 and 35 years old in good health. The chain uses TRBV4-3 and TRBJ2-3; D is unclear. What was sequenced was naive T cells sorted from blood. In nucleotides, the CDR3 is TGCGCCAGCAGCCAAGTATGGGACACAGATACGCAGTATTTT. Translation: CASSQVWDTDTQYF.